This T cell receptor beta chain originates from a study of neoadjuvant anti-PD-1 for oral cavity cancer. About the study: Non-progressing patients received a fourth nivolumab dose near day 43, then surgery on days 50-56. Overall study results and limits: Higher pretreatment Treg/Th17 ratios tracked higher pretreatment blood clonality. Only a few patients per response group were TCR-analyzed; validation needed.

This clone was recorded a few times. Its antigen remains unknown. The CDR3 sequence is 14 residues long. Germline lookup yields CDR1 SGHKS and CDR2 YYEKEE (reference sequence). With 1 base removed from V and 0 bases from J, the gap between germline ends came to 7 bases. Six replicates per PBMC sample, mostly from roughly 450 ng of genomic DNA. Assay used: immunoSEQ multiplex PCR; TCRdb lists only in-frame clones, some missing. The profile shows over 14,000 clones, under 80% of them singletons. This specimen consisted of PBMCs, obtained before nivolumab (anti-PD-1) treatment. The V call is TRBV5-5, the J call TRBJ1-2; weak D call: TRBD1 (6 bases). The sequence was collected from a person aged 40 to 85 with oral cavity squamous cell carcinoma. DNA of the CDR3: TGTGCCAGCAGCTTGACAGGGTCTAACTATGGCTACACCTTC. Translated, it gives CASSLTGSNYGYTF. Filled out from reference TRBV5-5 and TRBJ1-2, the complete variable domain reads DAGVTQSPTHLIKTRGQQVTLRCSPISGHKSVSWYQQVLGQGPQFIFQYYEKEERGRGNFPDRFSARQFPNYSSELNVNALLLGDSALYLCASSLTGSNYGYTFGSGTRLTVV.